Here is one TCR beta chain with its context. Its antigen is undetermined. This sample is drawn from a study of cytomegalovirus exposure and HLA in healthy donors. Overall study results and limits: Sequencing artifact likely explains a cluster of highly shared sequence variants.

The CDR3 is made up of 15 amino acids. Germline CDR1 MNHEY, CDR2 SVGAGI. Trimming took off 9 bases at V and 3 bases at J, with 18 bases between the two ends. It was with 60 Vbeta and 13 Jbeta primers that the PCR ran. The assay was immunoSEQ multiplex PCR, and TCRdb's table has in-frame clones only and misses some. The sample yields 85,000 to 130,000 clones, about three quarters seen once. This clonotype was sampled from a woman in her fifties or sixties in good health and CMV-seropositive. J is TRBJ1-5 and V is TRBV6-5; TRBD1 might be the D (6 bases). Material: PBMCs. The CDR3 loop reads CASPLGGQFNQPQHF. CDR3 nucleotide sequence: TGTGCCAGTCCTCTAGGTGGACAGTTCAATCAGCCCCAGCATTTT.